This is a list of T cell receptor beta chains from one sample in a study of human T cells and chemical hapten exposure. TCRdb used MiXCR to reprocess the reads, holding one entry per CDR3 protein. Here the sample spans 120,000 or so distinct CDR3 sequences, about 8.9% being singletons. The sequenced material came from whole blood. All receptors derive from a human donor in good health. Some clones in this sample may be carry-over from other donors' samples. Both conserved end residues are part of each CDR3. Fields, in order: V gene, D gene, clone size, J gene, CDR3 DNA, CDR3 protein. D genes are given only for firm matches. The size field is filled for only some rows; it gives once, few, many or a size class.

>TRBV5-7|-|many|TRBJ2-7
TGTGCCAGCACCACAGAAGGGGGGGGCCCCTACGAGCAGTACTTC
CASTTEGGGPYEQYF
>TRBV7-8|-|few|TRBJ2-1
TGTGCCAGCAGCAGTAGCGTGACCCGCTCCTACAATGAGCAGTTCTTC
CASSSSVTRSYNEQFF
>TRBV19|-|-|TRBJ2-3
TGTGCCAGTAGTATAGGAGCGGTCACAGATACGCAGTATTTT
CASSIGAVTDTQYF
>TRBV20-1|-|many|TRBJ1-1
TGCAGTGCTAGAAGATCGGGGCTCTCGAACACTGAAGCTTTCTTT
CSARRSGLSNTEAFF
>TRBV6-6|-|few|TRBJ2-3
TGTGCCAGCAGTTACAGGGGGGACATAGATACGCAGTATTTT
CASSYRGDIDTQYF
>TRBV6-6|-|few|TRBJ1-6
TGTGCCAGCAAGGTTCCCTTCGACGGCTCTAGCTCACCCCTCCACTTT
CASKVPFDGSSSPLHF
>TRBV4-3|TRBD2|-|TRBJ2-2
TGCGCCAGCAGCCAAGACCCACGGGGGGGAAACACCGGGGAGCTGTTTTTT
CASSQDPRGGNTGELFF
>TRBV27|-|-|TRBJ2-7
TGTGCCAGCAGTTCCCCTCTAGGGAGTTCCTACGAGCAGTACTTC
CASSSPLGSSYEQYF
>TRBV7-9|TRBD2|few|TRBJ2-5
TGTGCCAGCAGCTTACCCCGACTAGCGGGATACCAAGAGACCCAGTACTTC
CASSLPRLAGYQETQYF
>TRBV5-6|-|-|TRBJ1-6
TGTGCCAGCAGCTTGGCAGGGAATCGGTCACCCCTCCACTTT
CASSLAGNRSPLHF